This T cell receptor beta chain emerged from a study of tumor and adjacent non-tumor tissue in lung cancer. This sample's RNA came from whole unsorted tissue. The table lists this clonotype with a few counts. This CDR3 is built from 13 residues. V lost 6 bases and J lost 7; bases outside the gene matches: 6. Three rounds of nested PCR, following a modified ARM-PCR protocol, produced the TCRbeta library. Each CDR3 protein is one row after TCRdb ran MiXCR on the multiplex PCR reads. The sample lists about 200,000 distinct CDR3 sequences; 71% were seen once. The V call is TRBV12-3 or TRBV12-4, the J call TRBJ1-1; 9 bases agree with TRBD1. The clonotype originates from a man in his fifties or sixties with non-small cell lung cancer. Sequencing was performed on lung tumor tissue. The CDR3 nucleotides read TGTGCCAGCAGCCGGGACAGGGTGAGTGAAGCTTTCTTT. It codes for CASSRDRVSEAFF.